The TCR beta chain described here comes from a study of prognosis after radiotherapy for stage I lung cancer. Study overall: In total, roughly 13 men and roughly six women took part as patients, aged roughly 50 to 84 with a median of around 70 years. Study findings and constraints: Patients with distant metastases had lower Shannon entropy after stereotactic body radiation therapy.

It was by two-round multiplex PCR that TCR beta CDR3 was amplified from genomic DNA. Gene-specific primers for each TRBV and TRBJ gene drove first-round PCR. PCR proceeded to a second round, and that round used universal primers. TCRdb used MiXCR to reprocess the multiplex PCR reads, holding one entry per CDR3 protein. The profile covers nearly 25,000 distinct CDR3 sequences, with around 39% appearing a single time and 20% to 25% taken by the ten largest. This clonotype was seen many times. Its antigen is not identified. The germline V gene has CDR1 SGHTA and CDR2 FQGTGA. CDR3 length: 18 amino acids. With V trimmed by 5 bases and J by 7 bases, 18 bases remained unmatched.

The V call is TRBV7-3, the J call TRBJ2-1, with 9 bases matching TRBD2. This specimen was PBMCs, taken before or after stereotactic body radiation therapy (not recorded which). The receptor was isolated from a donor aged 50 or older with non-small cell lung cancer. This CDR3 reads CASSLSAGGSGSVNEQFF. The CDR3 DNA reads as TGTGCCAGCAGCCTCTCAGCAGGGGGTAGCGGGAGCGTGAATGAGCAGTTCTTC.